The rows below give T cell receptor beta chains drawn from one sample of a study of beta chain features in type 1 diabetes. Profiled with immunoSEQ multiplex PCR; TCRdb holds only in-frame clones, not every one. The sample shows hundreds of thousands of clones, approximately 28% of them seen only once. Sequenced input: naive CD4+ T cells from blood. All receptors derive from a man between 18 and 35 years old in good health. CDR3s include the opening cysteine and the closing phenylalanine or tryptophan. The D gene is left open where the match is weak. Expanded clones get a size class; other rows say once, few or many, or leave the size out.

d_call | j_call | clone_size | v_call | cdr3_nt | cdr3_aa
NA | TRBJ2-1 | few | TRBV30 | TGTGCCTGGAGTGCACTATACAATGAGCAGTTCTTC | CAWSALYNEQFF
NA | TRBJ2-1 | few | TRBV25-1 | TGTGCCAGCAGTGAATATAAGGACAATGAGCAGTTCTTC | CASSEYKDNEQFF
TRBD1 | TRBJ2-7 | NA | TRBV29-1 | TGCAGCGTTGAAGGTTGGCAGGGGGCAGAGGTCGAGCAGTACTTC | CSVEGWQGAEVEQYF
TRBD1 | TRBJ2-5 | NA | TRBV5-6 | TGTGCCAGCAGCTTTGGGGACAGGCGCCAAGAGACCCAGTACTTC | CASSFGDRRQETQYF
NA | TRBJ2-1 | NA | TRBV7-3 | TGTGCCAGCAGCCTAAGGTCAGGGGCTGATGAGCAGTTCTTC | CASSLRSGADEQFF
NA | TRBJ2-7 | few | TRBV7-9 | TGTGCCAGCAGCTTGTCAGGGGTCAGCTACGAGCAGTACTTC | CASSLSGVSYEQYF
TRBD2 | TRBJ2-3 | NA | TRBV2 | TGTGCCAGCAAGGATGCTAGCGGGAGGGCCACAGATACGCAGTATTTT | CASKDASGRATDTQYF
NA | TRBJ2-7 | once | TRBV6-5 | TGTGCCAGCAGCCGAACCACAGTCCGAAGCCACGAGCAGTACTTC | CASSRTTVRSHEQYF
NA | TRBJ2-1 | NA | TRBV7-9 | TGTGCCAGCAGCCCCGGCGGCGACAATGAGCAGTTCTTC | CASSPGGDNEQFF
TRBD1 | TRBJ1-3 | NA | TRBV7-9 | TGTGCCAGCAGCTTCCCGGGACAGTACCCAAGGTATTTT | CASSFPGQYPRYF
TRBD1 | TRBJ1-5 | NA | TRBV15 | TGTGCCACCAGCAGAGGACAGGGGGCCCAGCCCCAGCATTTT | CATSRGQGAQPQHF
NA | TRBJ2-1 | few | TRBV5-4 | TGTGCCAGCAGCTTGGAGTTGGAAAATGAGCAGTTCTTC | CASSLELENEQFF
TRBD2 | TRBJ2-4 | NA | TRBV30 | TGTGCCTGGACACTAGCGGGAGGGCTGGTCGCCAAAAACATTCAGTACTTC | CAWTLAGGLVAKNIQYF
NA | TRBJ2-5 | NA | TRBV20-1 | TGCAGTGCTTCCCAGGAGACCCAGTACTTC | CSASQETQYF
NA | TRBJ2-4 | few | TRBV14 | TGTGCCAGCAGCCAAGGCATCAGGGGCTCAAACATTCAGTACTTC | CASSQGIRGSNIQYF
NA | TRBJ1-1 | few | TRBV29-1 | TGCAGCGTTGAGGTCGCTGAAGCTTTCTTT | CSVEVAEAFF
TRBD2 | TRBJ2-2 | NA | TRBV29-1 | TGCAGCGCCTCCGGAATAGCGGGAGACACCGGGGAGCTGTTTTTT | CSASGIAGDTGELFF
TRBD2 | TRBJ2-1 | NA | TRBV4-3 | TGCGCCAGCAGCCAAGATAACAGGGCTAGCGGGACGAATGAGCAGTTCTTC | CASSQDNRASGTNEQFF
TRBD1 | TRBJ2-1 | NA | TRBV5-1 | TGCGCCAGCAGCTTGGGGACAGGAGGATACAATGAGCAGTTCTTC | CASSLGTGGYNEQFF
TRBD1 | TRBJ2-3 | NA | TRBV9 | TGTGCCAGCACTCGTAGGGTGACAGGGCAACCGGATACGCAGTATTTT | CASTRRVTGQPDTQYF
NA | TRBJ1-2 | NA | TRBV6-4 | TGTGCCAGCAGTACGAATGACGGGAACTATGGCTACACCTTC | CASSTNDGNYGYTF
TRBD1 | TRBJ1-5 | NA | TRBV29-1 | TGCAGCGTAACCACCGGGACAGTCTATAGCAATCAGCCCCAGCATTTT | CSVTTGTVYSNQPQHF
NA | TRBJ1-4 | NA | TRBV20-1 | TGCAGTGCTTGGTTTAATGAAAAACTGTTTTTT | CSAWFNEKLFF
NA | TRBJ1-3 | NA | TRBV7-2 | TGTGCCAGCAGCCCGACCACAGGGAGTGGAAACACCATATATTTT | CASSPTTGSGNTIYF
NA | TRBJ1-1 | few | TRBV30 | TGTGCCTGGGGCAAAGGACGGTCGAACACTGAAGCTTTCTTT | CAWGKGRSNTEAFF
NA | TRBJ2-5 | few | TRBV25-1 | TGTGCCAGCAGTGCCACTGGTCAGAAGAGGGAGACCCAGTACTTC | CASSATGQKRETQYF
NA | TRBJ1-2 | NA | TRBV15 | TGTGCCACCAGCAGAGATGGGGACGGAGTAGGCGGCTACACCTTC | CATSRDGDGVGGYTF
TRBD2 | TRBJ2-1 | NA | TRBV14 | TGTGCCAGCGCAACGGGACTAGCGACTGAGCAGTTCTTC | CASATGLATEQFF
NA | TRBJ2-7 | few | TRBV6-5 | TGTGCCAGCAGTTACCGGTGGGGCTACGAGCAGTACTTC | CASSYRWGYEQYF
NA | TRBJ1-1 | few | TRBV30 | TGTGCCTGGAGTAGTCGGGACACTGAAGCTTTCTTT | CAWSSRDTEAFF
NA | TRBJ1-1 | once | TRBV6-1 | TGTGCCAGCAGTGAAGCATGGGGGCTTGGCACTGAAGCTTTCTTT | CASSEAWGLGTEAFF
NA | TRBJ2-7 | few | TRBV6-6 | TGTGCCAGCAGTTACAGTGGCAATGGCGAGCAGTACTTC | CASSYSGNGEQYF
NA | TRBJ2-1 | NA | TRBV25-1 | TGTGCCAGCAGTGAATCGTTAGGCTCCTACAATGAGCAGTTCTTC | CASSESLGSYNEQFF
TRBD1 | TRBJ2-5 | few | TRBV30 | TGTGCCTGGAGTGTGACAGGGGCGGGAGAGACCCAGTACTTC | CAWSVTGAGETQYF
NA | TRBJ1-2 | NA | TRBV14 | TGTGCCAGCAGCCAAGGGCGCTATGGCTACACCTTC | CASSQGRYGYTF
NA | TRBJ2-3 | few | TRBV9 | TGTGCCAGCAGCGACGGGGGTACGCAGTATTTT | CASSDGGTQYF